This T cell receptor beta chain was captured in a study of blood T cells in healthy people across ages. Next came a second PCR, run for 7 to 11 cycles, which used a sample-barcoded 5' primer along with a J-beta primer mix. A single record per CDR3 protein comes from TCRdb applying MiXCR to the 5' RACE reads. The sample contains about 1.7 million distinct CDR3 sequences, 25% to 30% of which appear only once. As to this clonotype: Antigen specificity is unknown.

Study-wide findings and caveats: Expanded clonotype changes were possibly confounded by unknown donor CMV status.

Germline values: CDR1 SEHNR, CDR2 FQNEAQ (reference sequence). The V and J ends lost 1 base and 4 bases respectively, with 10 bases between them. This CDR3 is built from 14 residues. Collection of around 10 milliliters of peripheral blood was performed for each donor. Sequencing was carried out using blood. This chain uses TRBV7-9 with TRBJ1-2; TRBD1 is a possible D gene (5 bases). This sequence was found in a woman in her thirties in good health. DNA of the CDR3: TGTGCCAGCAGCTTAGTTACAGGAACCTATGGCTACACCTTC. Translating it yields CASSLVTGTYGYTF.